The sequence of this T cell receptor (beta chain) was determined in a study of T cell repertoires in cytomegalovirus infection. The ends were cut back, 7 bases at V and 4 bases at J, with 15 bases in the middle. Germline V gives CDR1 SGHRS, CDR2 YFSETQ. This CDR3 has 14 residues. This clonotype was seen a handful of times. MiXCR was run by TCRdb on the reads, yielding one entry per CDR3 protein. This table has about 600,000 distinct CDR3 sequences, 20% to 30% appearing once. The chain recombines TRBV5-1 with TRBJ2-1, with a possible D match to TRBD1 (6 bases). The TCR originated in a human donor in good health (CMV status not recorded). Some clones in this sample may be carry-over from other donors' samples. Source material: CD8+ T cells from PBMCs. Written as DNA, the CDR3 is TGCGCCAGCGAACAGGGACCGGAATACAATGAGCAGTTCTTC. It is translated as CASEQGPEYNEQFF.